This T cell receptor beta chain is drawn from a study of T cell repertoires in cytomegalovirus infection (dated by TCRdb to about 2019). At the level of the whole study: Alongside well-studied HLA-B-restricted epitopes, the peptide stimulations were aimed at recently identified HLA-C-restricted CMV epitopes, whose presentation resists viral immunomodulation. Donor HLA type was relevant to the analysis, because carriage of CMV infection together with the matching HLA type was indicated by public TCR beta signatures.

At least ten counts were recorded for this clonotype. The antigen it recognizes is unknown. The record has no base qualities; no much larger clone is one base away. Read against the paper, the sample's treatment or condition label means: in vitro stimulation with specific CMV peptide epitopes to enrich CMV-specific T cells. Findings and caveats that apply to the study as a whole: The ex vivo response was dominated by HLA-C-restricted CMV-specific TCR beta clonotypes, and the single most frequent clonotype in two of eight donors was supplied by these HLA-C-restricted clonotypes. Carriers of CMV infection plus the relevant HLA type were discriminated by the cumulative frequency of public TCR beta family members in the study cohort and in an independent roughly 320-donor cohort.

For sequencing, an Illumina HiSeq 1500 was employed. TCRdb trimmed the raw reads at Q25, called clones with MiXCR and kept productive beta chains. Rows merge per CDR3 protein into single entries with the most common DNA and genes. The sample table lists 300,000 to 400,000 distinct CDR3 sequences, 29% of them with a count of one. The ten largest clones take up around 18% of the sample. The germline V gene gives CDR1 as SQVTM and CDR2 as ANQGSEA. Germline trimming amounts to 7 bases on V and 4 bases on J, with 10 as the count of junction bases outside the gene matches. From cysteine to phenylalanine, the CDR3 is 14 amino acids long. The only DNA kept is the CDR3, 42 bases in frame from the first base.

The sample in question was cultured PBMCs, obtained from culture after CMV antigen stimulation. This sequence uses TRBV29-1 and TRBJ2-3, and 8 junction bases match TRBD2. The clonotype originates from a human donor in good health (CMV status not recorded). Some clones in this sample may be carry-over from other donors' samples. Here is the DNA: TGCAGCGGCCTGGCGGGGGGCTGGGCAGATACGCAGTATTTT. Its translation reads: CSGLAGGWADTQYF.